The clone carrying this T cell receptor (beta chain) was seen repeatedly, ten times or more. Its cognate antigen is unknown. The ends lost 6 bases at V and 7 bases at J; junction bases unmatched: 11. The CDR3 spans 16 residues. The germline gives CDR1 LGHNA, CDR2 YNFKEQ. Amplification of TCR alpha and beta CDR3 regions from RNA used iRepertoire nested multiplex PCR. For one-step reverse transcription and amplification, about 85-400 ng of tissue mRNA or PBMC total RNA was used. TCRdb passed the multiplex PCR reads through MiXCR, listing each CDR3 protein once. This sample has roughly 120,000 distinct CDR3 sequences, with 20% to 25% found just once. This record comes from a study of glioma-infiltrating T cells. Study results and caveats: Very few CDR3 sequences were shared between tissue and blood. Tissue-blood divergence was below expectation in non-neoplastic patients, above in gliomas.

J is TRBJ1-4 and V is TRBV4-2, with TRBD1 matching 10 bases. The sample consisted of glioma tissue, nonneoplastic brain tissue, or PBMCs (not recorded which). This sequence originates from a human donor with low-grade glioma or glioblastoma, undergoing nonglioma brain surgery, or in good health (not recorded which). CDR3 in amino acids: CASSLQDRDRGEKLFF. The CDR3 DNA reads TGTGCCAGCAGTTTGCAAGATCGGGACAGGGGTGAAAAACTGTTTTTT.